This T cell receptor (beta chain) was profiled in a study of T-cell reconstitution after alpha-beta-depleted transplantation in children. V was cut by 1 base and J by 5 bases, with 12 bases left in between. In germline, CDR1 is SGHTA, CDR2 FQGNSA. The CDR3 has 15 residues. TCRbeta library construction was performed incorporating unique molecular identifiers. TCRdb recomputed calls from the PCR reads with MiXCR, one row per CDR3 protein. The top ten clones hold roughly 5.4% of a sample with roughly 500,000 distinct CDR3 sequences, 9.5% to 15% of them seen once. Ten or more counts support this clonotype.

The sample here was PBMCs from the stem cell graft donor, taken from the stem cell graft. This chain links TRBV7-2 with TRBJ2-1, with D possibly being TRBD1 (6 bases). The receptor was isolated from a human donor who donated a stem cell graft to a child with combined immunodeficiency. The CDR3 region has the DNA TGTGCCAGCAGCTTAGTCGACAGGTTAGACAATGAGCAGTTCTTC. Protein product: CASSLVDRLDNEQFF.